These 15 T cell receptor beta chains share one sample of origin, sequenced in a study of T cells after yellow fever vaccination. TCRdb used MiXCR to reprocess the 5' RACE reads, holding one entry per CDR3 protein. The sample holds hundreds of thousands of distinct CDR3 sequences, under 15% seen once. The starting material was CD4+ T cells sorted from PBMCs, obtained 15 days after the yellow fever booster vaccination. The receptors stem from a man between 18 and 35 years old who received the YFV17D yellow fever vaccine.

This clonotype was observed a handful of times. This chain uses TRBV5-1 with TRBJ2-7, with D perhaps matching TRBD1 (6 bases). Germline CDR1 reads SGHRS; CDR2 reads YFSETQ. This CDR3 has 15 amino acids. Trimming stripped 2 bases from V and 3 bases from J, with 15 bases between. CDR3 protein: CASSLARDMFYEQYF. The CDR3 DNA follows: TGCGCCAGCAGCTTAGCCCGGGACATGTTCTACGAGCAGTACTTC.

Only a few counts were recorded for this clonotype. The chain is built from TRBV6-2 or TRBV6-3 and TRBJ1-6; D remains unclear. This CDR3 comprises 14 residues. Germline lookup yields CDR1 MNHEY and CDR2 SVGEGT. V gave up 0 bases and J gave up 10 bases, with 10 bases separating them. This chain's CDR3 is CASSYSGEDSPLHF. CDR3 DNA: TGTGCCAGCAGTTACTCCGGGGAGGACTCACCCCTCCACTTT.

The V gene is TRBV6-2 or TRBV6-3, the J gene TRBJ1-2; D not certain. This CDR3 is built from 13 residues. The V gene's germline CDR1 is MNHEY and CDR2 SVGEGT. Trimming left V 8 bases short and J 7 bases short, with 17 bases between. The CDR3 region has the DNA TGTGCCAGCGGGATCGGACCTCCAGCTGGCTACACCTTC. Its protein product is CASGIGPPAGYTF.

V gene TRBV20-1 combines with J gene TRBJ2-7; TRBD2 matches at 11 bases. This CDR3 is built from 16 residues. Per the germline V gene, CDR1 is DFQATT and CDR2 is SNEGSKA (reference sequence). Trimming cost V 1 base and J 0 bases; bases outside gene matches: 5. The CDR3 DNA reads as TGCAGTGCTAGAGGACTAGCGGGACAATCCTCCTACGAGCAGTACTTC. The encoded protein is CSARGLAGQSSYEQYF.

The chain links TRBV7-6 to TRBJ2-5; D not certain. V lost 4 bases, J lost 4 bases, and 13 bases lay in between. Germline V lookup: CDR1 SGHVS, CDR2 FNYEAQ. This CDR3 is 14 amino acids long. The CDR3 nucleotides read TGTGCCAGCAGCTCGCGTCCCGCCGGAGAGACCCAGTACTTC. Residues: CASSSRPAGETQYF. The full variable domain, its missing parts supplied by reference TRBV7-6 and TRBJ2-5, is GAGVSQSPRYKVTKRGQDVALRCDPISGHVSLYWYRQALGQGPEFLTYFNYEAQQDKSGLPNDRFSAERPEGSISTLTIQRTEQRDSAMYRCASSSRPAGETQYFGPGTRLLVL.

Here the CDR3 reads CASRRLAGGATDSTDTQYF. The CDR3 DNA follows: TGCGCCAGCAGAAGACTAGCGGGGGGCGCTACTGATAGCACAGATACGCAGTATTTT. This chain joins TRBV5-1 and TRBJ2-3; 13 nucleotides agree with TRBD2. The V gene end was trimmed by 5 bases and the J gene end by 0 bases; junction bases not matched to a gene: 12. In germline, CDR1 is SGHRS, CDR2 YFSETQ. This CDR3 region has 19 residues.

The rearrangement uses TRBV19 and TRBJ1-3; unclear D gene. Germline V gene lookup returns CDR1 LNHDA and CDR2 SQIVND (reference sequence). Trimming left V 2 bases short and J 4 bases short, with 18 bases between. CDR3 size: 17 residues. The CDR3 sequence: CASSIMVDRHRGNTIYF. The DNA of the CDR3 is TGTGCCAGTAGTATAATGGTCGACCGGCATCGGGGAAACACCATATATTTT. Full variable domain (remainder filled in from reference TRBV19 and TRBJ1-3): DGGITQSPKYLFRKEGQNVTLSCEQNLNHDAMYWYRQDPGQGLRLIYYSQIVNDFQKGDIAEGYSVSREKKESFPLTVTSAQKNPTAFYLCASSIMVDRHRGNTIYFGEGSWLTVV.

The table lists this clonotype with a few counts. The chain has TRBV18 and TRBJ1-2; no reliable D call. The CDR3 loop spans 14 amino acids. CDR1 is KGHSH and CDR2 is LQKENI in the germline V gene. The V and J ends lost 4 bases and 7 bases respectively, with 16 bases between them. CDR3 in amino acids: CASSRDSLVVGYTF. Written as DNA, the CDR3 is TGTGCCAGCTCACGGGATAGTCTCGTGGTTGGCTACACCTTC. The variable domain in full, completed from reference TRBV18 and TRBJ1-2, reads NAGVMQNPRHLVRRRGQEARLRCSPMKGHSHVYWYRQLPEEGLKFMVYLQKENIIDESGMPKERFSAEFPKEGPSILRIQQVVRGDSAAYFCASSRDSLVVGYTFGSGTRLTVV.

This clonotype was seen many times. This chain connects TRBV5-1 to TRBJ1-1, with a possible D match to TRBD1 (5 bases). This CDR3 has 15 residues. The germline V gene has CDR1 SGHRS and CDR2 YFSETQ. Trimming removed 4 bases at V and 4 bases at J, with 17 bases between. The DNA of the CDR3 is TGCGCCAGCAGCCCGGATCGAGGGGTGGCCACTGAAGCTTTCTTT. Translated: CASSPDRGVATEAFF.

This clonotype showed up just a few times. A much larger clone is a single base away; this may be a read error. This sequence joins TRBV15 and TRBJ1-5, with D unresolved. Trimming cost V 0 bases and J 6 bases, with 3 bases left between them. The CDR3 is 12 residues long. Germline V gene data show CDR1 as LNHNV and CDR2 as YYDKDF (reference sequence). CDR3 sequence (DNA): TGTGCCACCAGCAGAGATAGTCAGCCCCAGCATTTT. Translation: CATSRDSQPQHF.

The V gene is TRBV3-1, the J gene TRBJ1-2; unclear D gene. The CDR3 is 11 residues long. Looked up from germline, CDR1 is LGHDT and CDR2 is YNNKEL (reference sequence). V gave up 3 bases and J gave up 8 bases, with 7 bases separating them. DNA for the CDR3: TGTGCCAGCAGCCAGGGAAAAGGCTACACCTTC. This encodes CASSQGKGYTF.

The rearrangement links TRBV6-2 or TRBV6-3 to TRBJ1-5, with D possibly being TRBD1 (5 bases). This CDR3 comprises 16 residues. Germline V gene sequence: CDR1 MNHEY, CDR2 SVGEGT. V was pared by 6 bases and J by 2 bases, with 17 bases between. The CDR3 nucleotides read TGTGCCAGCAGCCCCCGGGGGGGGGGACGCAATCAGCCCCAGCATTTT. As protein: CASSPRGGGRNQPQHF.

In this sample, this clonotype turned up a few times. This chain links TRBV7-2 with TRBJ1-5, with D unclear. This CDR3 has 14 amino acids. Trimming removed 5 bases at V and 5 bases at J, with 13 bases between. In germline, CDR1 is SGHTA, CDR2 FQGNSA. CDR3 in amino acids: CASSPQVRDQPQHF. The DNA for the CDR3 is TGTGCCAGCAGCCCCCAGGTTCGCGATCAGCCCCAGCATTTT.

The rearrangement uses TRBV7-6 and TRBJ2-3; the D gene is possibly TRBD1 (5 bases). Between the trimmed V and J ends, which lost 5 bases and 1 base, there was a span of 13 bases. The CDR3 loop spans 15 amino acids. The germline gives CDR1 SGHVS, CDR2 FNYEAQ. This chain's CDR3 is CASSPAGPGTDTQYF. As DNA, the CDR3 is TGTGCCAGCAGCCCGGCAGGGCCGGGCACAGATACGCAGTATTTT.

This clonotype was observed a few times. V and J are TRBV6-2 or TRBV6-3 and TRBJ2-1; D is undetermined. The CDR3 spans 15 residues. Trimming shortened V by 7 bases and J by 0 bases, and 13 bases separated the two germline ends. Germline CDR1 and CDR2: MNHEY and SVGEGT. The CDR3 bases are TGTGCCAGCATAGGCGGTTCTAGCTCCTACAATGAGCAGTTCTTC. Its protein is CASIGGSSSYNEQFF.